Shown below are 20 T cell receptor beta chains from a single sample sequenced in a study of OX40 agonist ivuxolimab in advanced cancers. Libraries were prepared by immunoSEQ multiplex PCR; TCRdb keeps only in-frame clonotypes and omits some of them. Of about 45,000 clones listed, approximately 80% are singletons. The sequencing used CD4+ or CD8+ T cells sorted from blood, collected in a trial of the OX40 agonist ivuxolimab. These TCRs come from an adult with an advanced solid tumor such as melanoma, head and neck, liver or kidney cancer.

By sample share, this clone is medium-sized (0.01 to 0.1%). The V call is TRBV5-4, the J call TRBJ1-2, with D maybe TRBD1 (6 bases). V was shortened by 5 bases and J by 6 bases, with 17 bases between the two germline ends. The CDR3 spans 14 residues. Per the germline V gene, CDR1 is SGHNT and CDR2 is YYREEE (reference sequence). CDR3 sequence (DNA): TGTGCCAGCAGTCTTCAGGGGAGTGTCGATGGCTACACCTTC. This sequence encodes CASSLQGSVDGYTF.

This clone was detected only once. This chain's CDR3 is CASTPFFGGTYNEQFF. The CDR3 region has the DNA TGTGCCAGCACCCCCTTTTTCGGCGGAACCTACAATGAGCAGTTCTTC. The chain links TRBV28 to TRBJ2-1; D is unclear. Germline V gene lookup returns CDR1 MDHEN and CDR2 SYDVKM. V shed 7 bases and J shed 2 bases, with 18 bases lying between them. The CDR3 consists of 16 residues.

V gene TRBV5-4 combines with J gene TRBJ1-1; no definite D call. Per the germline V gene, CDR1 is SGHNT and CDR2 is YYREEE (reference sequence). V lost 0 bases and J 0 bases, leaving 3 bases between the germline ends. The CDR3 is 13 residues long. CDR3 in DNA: TGTGCCAGCAGCTTGGCGGTGAACACTGAAGCTTTCTTT. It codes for CASSLAVNTEAFF.

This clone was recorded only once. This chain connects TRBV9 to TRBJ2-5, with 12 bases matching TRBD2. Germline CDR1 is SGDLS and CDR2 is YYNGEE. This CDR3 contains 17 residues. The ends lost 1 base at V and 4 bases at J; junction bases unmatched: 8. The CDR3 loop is CASSVNLAGGPSETQYF. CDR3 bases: TGTGCCAGCAGCGTAAACCTAGCGGGGGGGCCATCAGAGACCCAGTACTTC.

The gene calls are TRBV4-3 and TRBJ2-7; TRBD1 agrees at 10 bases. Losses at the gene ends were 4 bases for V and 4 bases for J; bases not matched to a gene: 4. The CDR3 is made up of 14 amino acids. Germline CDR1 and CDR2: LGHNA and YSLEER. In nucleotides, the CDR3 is TGCGCCAGCAGCCCCGGGACAGGGGTTTACGAGCAGTACTTC. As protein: CASSPGTGVYEQYF.

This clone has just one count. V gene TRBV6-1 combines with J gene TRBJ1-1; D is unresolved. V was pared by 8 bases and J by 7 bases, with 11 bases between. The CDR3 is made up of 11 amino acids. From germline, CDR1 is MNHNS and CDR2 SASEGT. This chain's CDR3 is CASGSGNEAFF. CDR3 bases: TGTGCCAGCGGTAGCGGTAATGAAGCTTTCTTT.

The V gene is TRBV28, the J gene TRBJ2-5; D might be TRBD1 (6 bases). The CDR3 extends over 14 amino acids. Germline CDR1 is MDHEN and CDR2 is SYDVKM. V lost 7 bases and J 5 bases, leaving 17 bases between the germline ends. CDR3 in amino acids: CASNLRGGSETQYF. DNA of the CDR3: TGTGCCAGCAACCTCCGAGGGGGTTCGGAGACCCAGTACTTC. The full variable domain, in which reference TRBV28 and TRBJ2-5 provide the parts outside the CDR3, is DVKVTQSSRYLVKRTGEKVFLECVQDMDHENMFWYRQDPGLGLRLIYFSYDVKMKEKGDIPEGYSVSREKKERFSLILESASTNQTSMYLCASNLRGGSETQYFGPGTRLLVL.

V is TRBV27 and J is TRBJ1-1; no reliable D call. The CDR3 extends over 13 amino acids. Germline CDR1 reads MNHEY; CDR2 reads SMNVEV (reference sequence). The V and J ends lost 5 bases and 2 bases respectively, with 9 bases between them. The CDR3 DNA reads TGTGCCAGCAGTAGTAGCCCCAACACTGAAGCTTTCTTT. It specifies CASSSSPNTEAFF.

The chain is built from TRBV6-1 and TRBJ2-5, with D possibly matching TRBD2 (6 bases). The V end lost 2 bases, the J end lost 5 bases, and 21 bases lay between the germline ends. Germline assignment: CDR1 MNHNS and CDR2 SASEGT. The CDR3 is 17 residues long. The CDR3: CASSEFPDRGTQETQYF. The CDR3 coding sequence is TGTGCCAGCAGTGAATTCCCCGATCGGGGGACGCAGGAGACCCAGTACTTC.

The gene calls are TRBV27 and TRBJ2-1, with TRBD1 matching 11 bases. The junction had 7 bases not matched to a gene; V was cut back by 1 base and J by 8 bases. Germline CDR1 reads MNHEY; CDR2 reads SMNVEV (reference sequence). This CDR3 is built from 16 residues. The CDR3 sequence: CASSLFGDRGVDEQFF. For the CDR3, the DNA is TGTGCCAGCAGTTTATTTGGGGACAGGGGGGTGGATGAGCAGTTCTTC.

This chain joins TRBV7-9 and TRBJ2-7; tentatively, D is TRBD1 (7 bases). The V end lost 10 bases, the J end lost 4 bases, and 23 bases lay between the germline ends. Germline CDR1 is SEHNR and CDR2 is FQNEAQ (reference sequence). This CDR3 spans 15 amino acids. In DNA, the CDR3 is TGTGCCACTTGGGGTCCCCTGGCAGGGGGGTACGAGCAGTACTTC. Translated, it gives CATWGPLAGGYEQYF.

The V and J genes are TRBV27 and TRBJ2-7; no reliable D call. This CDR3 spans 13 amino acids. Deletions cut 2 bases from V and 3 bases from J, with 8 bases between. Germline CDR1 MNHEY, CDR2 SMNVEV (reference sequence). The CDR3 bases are TGTGCCAGCAGTTTAAAAGAAGACTACGAGCAGTACTTC. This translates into CASSLKEDYEQYF.

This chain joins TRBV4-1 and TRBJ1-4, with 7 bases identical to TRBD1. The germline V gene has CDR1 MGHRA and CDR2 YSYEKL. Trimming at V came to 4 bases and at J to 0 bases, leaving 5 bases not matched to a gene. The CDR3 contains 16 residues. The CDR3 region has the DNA TGCGCCAGCAGCCCTGGGACAGTAACAACTAATGAAAAACTGTTTTTT. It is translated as CASSPGTVTTNEKLFF.

This CDR3 is CASSFTHAGGTDGYTF. CDR3 nucleotide sequence: TGTGCCAGCAGTTTTACTCACGCGGGCGGGACGGATGGCTACACCTTC. J is TRBJ1-2 and V is TRBV28; tentatively, D is TRBD1 (5 bases). The length of the CDR3 is 16 residues. The germline V gene has CDR1 MDHEN and CDR2 SYDVKM. Trimming pared 3 bases from V and 6 bases from J, leaving 20 bases between.

CDR3 residues: CASSLGSEGYTF. CDR3 nucleotides: TGTGCCAGCAGCTTAGGGAGTGAGGGCTACACCTTC. The chain uses TRBV7-9 and TRBJ1-2; D remains unclear. Per the germline V gene, CDR1 is SEHNR and CDR2 is FQNEAQ (reference sequence). The germline V and J ends were trimmed by 1 base and 8 bases, with 8 bases remaining between them. The CDR3 sequence is 12 residues long.

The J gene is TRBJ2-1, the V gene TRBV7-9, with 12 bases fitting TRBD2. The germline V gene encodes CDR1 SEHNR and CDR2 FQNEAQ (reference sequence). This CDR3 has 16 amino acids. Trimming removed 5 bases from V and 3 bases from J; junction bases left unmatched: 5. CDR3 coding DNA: TGTGCCAGCAGCCCTCTAGCGGGAGGGGTCTACAATGAGCAGTTCTTC. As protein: CASSPLAGGVYNEQFF.

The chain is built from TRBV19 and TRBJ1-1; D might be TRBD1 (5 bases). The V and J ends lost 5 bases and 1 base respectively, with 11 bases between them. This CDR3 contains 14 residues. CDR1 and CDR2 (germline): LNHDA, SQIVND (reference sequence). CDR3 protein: CASSSRGRNTEAFF. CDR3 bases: TGTGCCAGTAGTTCAAGGGGACGGAACACTGAAGCTTTCTTT.

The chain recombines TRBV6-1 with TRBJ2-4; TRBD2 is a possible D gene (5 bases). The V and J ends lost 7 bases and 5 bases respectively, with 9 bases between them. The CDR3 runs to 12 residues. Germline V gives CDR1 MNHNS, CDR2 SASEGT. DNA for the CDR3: TGTGCCAGCAAGGTCGGGGAAAACATTCAGTACTTC. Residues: CASKVGENIQYF.

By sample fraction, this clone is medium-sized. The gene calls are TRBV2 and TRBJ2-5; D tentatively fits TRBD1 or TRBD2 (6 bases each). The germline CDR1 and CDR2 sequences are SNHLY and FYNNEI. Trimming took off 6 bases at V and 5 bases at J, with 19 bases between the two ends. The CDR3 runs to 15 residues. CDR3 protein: CASRDFRGPGETQYF. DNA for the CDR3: TGTGCCAGCAGGGACTTTCGGGGGCCGGGGGAGACCCAGTACTTC.

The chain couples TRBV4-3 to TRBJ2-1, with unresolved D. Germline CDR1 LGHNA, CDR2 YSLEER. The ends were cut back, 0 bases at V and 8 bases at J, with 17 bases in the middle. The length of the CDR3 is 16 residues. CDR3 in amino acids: CASSQEGFNPSHEQFF. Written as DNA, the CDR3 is TGCGCCAGCAGCCAAGAGGGGTTTAACCCCAGCCATGAGCAGTTCTTC.